The following is a T cell receptor beta chain sequence with its context. Authors' data handling: Reference gene primer amplification in the assay estimated nucleated cell counts. Profiled with immunoSEQ multiplex PCR; TCRdb holds only in-frame clones, not every one. The V and J calls and clone size come from that table; D and trimming were worked out from the DNA. The profile shows fewer than 85,000 clones, around 82% of them singletons. The CDR3 is 16 residues long. CDR1 and CDR2 (germline): ENHRY, SYGVKD. Trimming took 0 bases from V and 8 from J; bases not matched to a gene: 8. This specimen comes from a study of blood T cell repertoires in COVID-19. Study in general: Samples of COVID-19 (acute and convalescent) were obtained from the United States, Italy and Spain. Sample material is recorded as cDNA or gDNA derived from T cells, B-cell-depleted T cells, or PBMCs.

This chain connects TRBV10-3 to TRBJ2-3; 10 nucleotides agree with TRBD2. This TCR was recovered from a human donor in a cohort sampled during active COVID-19. The source material was peripheral blood. The CDR3 DNA reads TGTGCCATCAGTGAGTCAGCGGGGGGGCGTTCGGGTACGCAGTATTTT. It encodes CAISESAGGRSGTQYF.